Listed below are T cell receptor beta chains from one sample, sequenced in a study of blood T cell repertoires in COVID-19. Only in-frame clones appear in the TCRdb table, and some are missing; sequencing was by immunoSEQ multiplex PCR. The sample has approximately 230,000 clones, around 80% seen once. The sequenced sample was peripheral blood. The origin of the receptors is a woman in her thirties or forties with active or convalescent COVID-19. Both conserved end residues are part of each CDR3. A D gene is named only where the DNA matches it firmly. A row's size may be missing; if present it is once, few, many or a size class.

v_gene,j_gene,d_gene,abundance,CDR3aa,CDR3nt
TRBV5-1,TRBJ1-2,.,.,CASSRTGFPYYTF,TGCGCCAGCAGCAGAACAGGGTTCCCTTACTACACCTTC
TRBV4-1,TRBJ1-4,.,.,CASSPRGTATNEKLFF,TGCGCCAGCAGCCCCCGGGGGACGGCAACTAATGAAAAACTGTTTTTT
TRBV4-1,TRBJ1-6,TRBD1,.,CASSQDRTGGSPLHF,TGCGCCAGCAGCCAAGATCGGACAGGCGGATCACCCCTCCACTTT
TRBV4-2,TRBJ1-3,.,many,CASSQDWAGRSGNTIYF,TGTGCCAGCAGCCAAGATTGGGCAGGGCGGTCTGGAAACACCATATATTTT
TRBV18,TRBJ2-1,.,once,CASSPAAGRYNEQFF,TGTGCCAGCTCACCAGCGGCGGGGAGGTACAATGAGCAGTTCTTC
TRBV28,TRBJ1-5,TRBD1,.,CASSLPLEGARQPQHF,TGTGCCAGCAGTTTACCCCTTGAGGGGGCAAGGCAGCCCCAGCATTTT
TRBV28,TRBJ1-2,.,.,CASSSSGQRFYGYTF,.
TRBV5-5,TRBJ1-5,.,once,CASSRGSNQPQHF,TGTGCCAGCAGCAGGGGGAGCAATCAGCCCCAGCATTTT
TRBV3-1/TRBV3-2,TRBJ2-7,TRBD1,.,CASSQDRGQGSSYEQYF,TGTGCCAGCAGCCAAGATAGAGGACAGGGGAGCTCCTACGAGCAGTACTTC
TRBV5-1,TRBJ2-2,.,.,CASSLEGVQAGELFF,TGCGCCAGCAGCTTGGAGGGGGTTCAGGCCGGGGAGCTGTTTTTT
TRBV16,TRBJ2-5,.,.,CASSRPGAGETQYF,TGTGCCAGCAGCCGCCCAGGGGCAGGAGAGACCCAGTACTTC
TRBV3-1/TRBV3-2,TRBJ1-1,.,.,CASRGGRNTEAFF,TGTGCCAGCAGGGGAGGCCGGAACACTGAAGCTTTCTTT
TRBV5-3,TRBJ1-6,TRBD1,.,CAKTGSNSPLHF,TGTGCCAAGACAGGGTCAAATTCACCCCTCCACTTT
TRBV19,TRBJ2-3,TRBD2,.,CASSYSGDTDTQYF,TGTGCCAGTAGTTATAGCGGGGACACAGATACGCAGTATTTT
TRBV28,TRBJ1-2,.,.,CASRLGGVYGYTF,TGTGCCAGCAGGCTTGGGGGGGTATATGGCTACACCTTC
TRBV6-5,TRBJ2-1,TRBD1,many,CASRPLWQGAHEQFF,TGTGCCAGCAGACCCTTATGGCAGGGGGCTCATGAGCAGTTCTTC
TRBV6-5,TRBJ2-7,.,.,CASSLPGNGGYF,TGTGCCAGCAGTCTCCCCGGGAACGGGGGGTACTTC
TRBV19,TRBJ1-2,.,once,CATRTSAGGYTF,TGTGCCACTCGGACATCCGCCGGTGGCTACACCTTC
TRBV19,TRBJ1-1,.,.,CASSIWGADTEAFF,TGTGCCAGTAGTATATGGGGAGCGGACACTGAAGCTTTCTTT
TRBV9,TRBJ2-7,.,.,CASSPKLTATYEQYF,TGTGCCAGCAGCCCTAAATTGACAGCGACCTACGAGCAGTACTTC
TRBV11-1,TRBJ2-5,TRBD2,.,CASTPVGGGQTQYF,TGTGCCAGCACCCCGGTTGGGGGAGGGCAGACCCAGTACTTC
TRBV10-1,TRBJ2-7,.,few,CASSESGSYEQYF,TGCGCCAGCAGTGAGTCCGGCTCCTACGAGCAGTACTTC
TRBV7-3,TRBJ1-1,.,.,CASSLEVGAQAFF,TGTGCCAGCAGCTTAGAGGTGGGGGCGCAAGCTTTCTTT